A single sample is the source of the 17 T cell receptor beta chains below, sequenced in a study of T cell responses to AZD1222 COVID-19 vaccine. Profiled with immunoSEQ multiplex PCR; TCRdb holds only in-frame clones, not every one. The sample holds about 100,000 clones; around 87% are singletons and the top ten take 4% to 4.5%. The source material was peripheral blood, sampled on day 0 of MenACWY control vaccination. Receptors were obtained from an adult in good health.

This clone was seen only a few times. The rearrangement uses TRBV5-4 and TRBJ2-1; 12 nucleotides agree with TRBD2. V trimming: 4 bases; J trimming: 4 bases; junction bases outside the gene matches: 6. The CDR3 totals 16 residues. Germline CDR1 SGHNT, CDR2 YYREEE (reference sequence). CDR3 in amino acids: CASSGRTSGVYNEQFF. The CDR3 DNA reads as TGTGCCAGCAGCGGTCGGACTAGCGGGGTATACAATGAGCAGTTCTTC.

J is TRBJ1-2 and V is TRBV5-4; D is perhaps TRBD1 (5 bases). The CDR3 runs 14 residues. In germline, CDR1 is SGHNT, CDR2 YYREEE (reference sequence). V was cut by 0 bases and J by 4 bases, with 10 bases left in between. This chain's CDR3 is CASSLGGKGYGYTF. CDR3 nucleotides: TGTGCCAGCAGCTTGGGGGGGAAGGGCTATGGCTACACCTTC.

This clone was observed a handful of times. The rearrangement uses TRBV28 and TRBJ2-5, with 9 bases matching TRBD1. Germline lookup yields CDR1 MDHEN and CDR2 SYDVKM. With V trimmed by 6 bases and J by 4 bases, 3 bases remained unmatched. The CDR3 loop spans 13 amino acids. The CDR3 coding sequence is TGTGCCAGCAGGGGGACAGGGCGAGAGACCCAGTACTTC. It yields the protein CASRGTGRETQYF.

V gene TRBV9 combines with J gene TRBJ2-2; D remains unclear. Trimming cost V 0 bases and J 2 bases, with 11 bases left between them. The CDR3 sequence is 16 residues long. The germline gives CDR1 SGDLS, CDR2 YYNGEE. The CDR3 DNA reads TGTGCCAGCAGCGTAGGGTTCAGCGTTAACACCGGGGAGCTGTTTTTT. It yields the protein CASSVGFSVNTGELFF.

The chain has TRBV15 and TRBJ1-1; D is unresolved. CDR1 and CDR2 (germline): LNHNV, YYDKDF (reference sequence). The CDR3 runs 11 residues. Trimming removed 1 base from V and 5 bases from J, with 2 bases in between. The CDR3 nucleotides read TGTGCCACCAGCAGAGTTACTGAAGCTTTCTTT. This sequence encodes CATSRVTEAFF.

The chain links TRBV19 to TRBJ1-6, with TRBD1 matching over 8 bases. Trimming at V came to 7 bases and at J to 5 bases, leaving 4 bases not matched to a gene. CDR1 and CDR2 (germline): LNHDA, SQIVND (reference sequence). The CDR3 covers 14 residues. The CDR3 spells CASTPTGDNSPLHF. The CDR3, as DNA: TGTGCCAGTACCCCGACAGGGGATAATTCACCCCTCCACTTT.

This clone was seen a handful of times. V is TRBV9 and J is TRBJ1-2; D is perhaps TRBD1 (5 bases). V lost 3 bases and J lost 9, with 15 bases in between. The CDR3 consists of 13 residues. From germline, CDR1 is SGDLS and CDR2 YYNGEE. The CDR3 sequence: CASSDGTEPRYTF. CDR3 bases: TGTGCCAGCAGCGATGGGACTGAACCCCGCTACACCTTC.

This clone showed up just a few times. CDR3 in amino acids: CASSEFLANQPQHF. The DNA of the CDR3 is TGTGCCAGCAGTGAATTTTTGGCAAATCAGCCCCAGCATTTT. The chain links TRBV6-1 to TRBJ1-5; D gene ambiguous. V lost 2 bases to trimming and J lost 4 bases, with 9 bases between them. This CDR3 comprises 14 residues. The germline V gene has CDR1 MNHNS and CDR2 SASEGT.

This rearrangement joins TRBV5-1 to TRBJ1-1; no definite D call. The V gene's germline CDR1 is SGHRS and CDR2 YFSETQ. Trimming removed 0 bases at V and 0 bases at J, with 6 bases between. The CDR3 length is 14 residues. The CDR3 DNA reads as TGCGCCAGCAGCTTGGAGAGAATGAACACTGAAGCTTTCTTT. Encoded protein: CASSLERMNTEAFF.

Here the CDR3 reads CASTYNLAVPSSYEQYF. DNA for the CDR3: TGTGCCAGCACCTACAACCTAGCGGTCCCGAGCTCCTACGAGCAGTACTTC. The chain links TRBV5-8 to TRBJ2-7, with 7 bases fitting TRBD2. Germline values: CDR1 SGHTS, CDR2 YDEGEE. J was trimmed by 0 bases and V by 6 bases; bases with no gene match: 15. CDR3 length: 17 residues.

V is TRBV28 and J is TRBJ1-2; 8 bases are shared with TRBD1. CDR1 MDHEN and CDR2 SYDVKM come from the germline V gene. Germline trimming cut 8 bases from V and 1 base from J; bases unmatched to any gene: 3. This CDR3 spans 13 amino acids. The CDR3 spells CASGGQGNYGYTF. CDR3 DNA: TGTGCCAGCGGAGGACAGGGTAACTATGGCTACACCTTC.

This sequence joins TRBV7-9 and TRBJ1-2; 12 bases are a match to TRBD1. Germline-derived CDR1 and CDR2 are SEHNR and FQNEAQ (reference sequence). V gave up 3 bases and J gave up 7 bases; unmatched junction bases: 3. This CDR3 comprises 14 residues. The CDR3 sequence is CASSLGQGAFGYTF. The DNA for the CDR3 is TGTGCCAGCAGCTTGGGACAGGGGGCCTTTGGCTACACCTTC. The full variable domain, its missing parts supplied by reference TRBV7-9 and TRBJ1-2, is DTGVSQNPRHKITKRGQNVTFRCDPISEHNRLYWYRQTLGQGPEFLTYFQNEAQLEKSRLLSDRFSAERPKGSFSTLEIQRTEQGDSAMYLCASSLGQGAFGYTFGSGTRLTVV.

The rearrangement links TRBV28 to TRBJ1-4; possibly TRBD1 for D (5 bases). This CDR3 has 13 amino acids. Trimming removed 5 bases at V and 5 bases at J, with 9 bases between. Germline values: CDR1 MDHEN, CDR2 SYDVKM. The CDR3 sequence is CASSLRQNEKLFF. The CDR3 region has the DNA TGTGCCAGCAGTCTCAGACAGAATGAAAAACTGTTTTTT.

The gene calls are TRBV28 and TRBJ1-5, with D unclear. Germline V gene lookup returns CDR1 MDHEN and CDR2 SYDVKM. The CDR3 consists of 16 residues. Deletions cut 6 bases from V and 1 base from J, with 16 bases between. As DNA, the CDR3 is TGTGCCAGCAGCCCCGTCCAACCTCTGAGCAATCAGCCCCAGCATTTT. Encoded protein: CASSPVQPLSNQPQHF. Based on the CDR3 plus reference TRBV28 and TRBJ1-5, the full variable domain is DVKVTQSSRYLVKRTGEKVFLECVQDMDHENMFWYRQDPGLGLRLIYFSYDVKMKEKGDIPEGYSVSREKKERFSLILESASTNQTSMYLCASSPVQPLSNQPQHFGDGTRLSIL.

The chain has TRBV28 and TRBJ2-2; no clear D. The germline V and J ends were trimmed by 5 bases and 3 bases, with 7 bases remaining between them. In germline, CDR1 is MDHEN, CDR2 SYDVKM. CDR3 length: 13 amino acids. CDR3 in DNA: TGTGCCAGCAGTCCGCATGACACCGGGGAGCTGTTTTTT. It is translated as CASSPHDTGELFF.

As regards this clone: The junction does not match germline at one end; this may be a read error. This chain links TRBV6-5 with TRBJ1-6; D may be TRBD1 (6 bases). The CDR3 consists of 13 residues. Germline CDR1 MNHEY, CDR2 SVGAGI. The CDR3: CASSLRTDSSLHF. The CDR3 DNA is TGTGCCAGCAGTCTCCGGACAGATTCATCCCTCCACTTT.

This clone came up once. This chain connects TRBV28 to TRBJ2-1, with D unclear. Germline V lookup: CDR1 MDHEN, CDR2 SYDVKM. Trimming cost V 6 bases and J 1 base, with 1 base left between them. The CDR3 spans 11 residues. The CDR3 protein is CASRSYNEQFF. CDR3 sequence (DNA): TGTGCCAGCAGGTCCTACAATGAGCAGTTCTTC.